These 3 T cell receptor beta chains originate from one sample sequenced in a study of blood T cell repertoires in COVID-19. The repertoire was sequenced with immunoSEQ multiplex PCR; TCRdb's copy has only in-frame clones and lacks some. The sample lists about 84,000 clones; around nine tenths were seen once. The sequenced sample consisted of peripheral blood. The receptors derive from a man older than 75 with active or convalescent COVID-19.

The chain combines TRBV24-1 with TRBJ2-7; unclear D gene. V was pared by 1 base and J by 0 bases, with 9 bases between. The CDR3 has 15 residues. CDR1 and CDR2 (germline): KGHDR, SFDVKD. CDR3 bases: TGTGCCACCAGTGATTTCCCCGCCAGCTCCTACGAGCAGTACTTC. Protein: CATSDFPASSYEQYF.

The CDR3 sequence is CASFTDNTGELFF. The CDR3 DNA reads TGCGCCAGTTTCACAGATAACACCGGGGAGCTGTTTTTT. This chain connects TRBV5-1 to TRBJ2-2; no definite D call. Germline V gene lookup returns CDR1 SGHRS and CDR2 YFSETQ. This CDR3 comprises 13 residues. V lost 8 bases and J 2 bases, leaving 10 bases between the germline ends.

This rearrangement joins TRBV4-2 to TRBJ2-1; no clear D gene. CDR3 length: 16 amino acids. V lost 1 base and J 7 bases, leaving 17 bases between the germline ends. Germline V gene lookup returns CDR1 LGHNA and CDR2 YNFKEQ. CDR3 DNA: TGTGCCAGCAGCCAAGGGTACGCGGCCAAAAGGAATGAGCAGTTCTTC. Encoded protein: CASSQGYAAKRNEQFF.